This T cell receptor beta chain was identified during a study of blood T cell repertoires in COVID-19 (dated by TCRdb to 2018 to 2020). For the wider study: Samples from collaborators originated in the United States, Italy and Spain and spanned both the acute and convalescent phases of COVID-19. Samples were obtained from the ongoing ImmuneRACE study (first 160 participants) and from 1,000 to 1,500 subjects provided by 6 global collaborators. Where available, HLA class I and class II types were obtained from metadata supplied by the sample provider rather than from assay-based typing. The dataset comprised deeply sampled blood TCRbeta repertoires from subjects exposed to, actively infected with, or recovered from COVID-19. Sample metadata almost always included a de-identified subject ID, COVID-19 status, age in years and sex. A freely available public database, intended as a resource for researchers studying the immune response to SARS-CoV-2, is where the repertoires were released. The prospective study material was composed of cDNA or gDNA derived from T cells, B-cell-depleted T cells, or PBMCs.

The research as a whole found: How much clinical and demographic metadata was included differed by source and by participant, and the metadata was provided uncurated.

Comments on this clone: Its target antigen remains unknown. The record has no base qualities; no much larger clone is one base away.

V is shortened by 1 base, J by 3 bases, and the region joining them spans 7 bases. The germline V gene (reference sequence) provides CDR1 LNHDA and CDR2 SQIVND. The CDR3, cysteine through phenylalanine, is 14 amino acids long. The entry retains the CDR3 DNA only, 42 bases that are in frame from base 1. TCRbeta CDR3 regions were amplified from genomic DNA using the immunoSEQ Assay, a bias-controlled multiplex PCR. The published analysis was carried out like this. The number of nucleated cells in each sample was estimated from the amplification of reference gene primers within the assay. Sequence reads were collapsed and filtered to measure the absolute abundance of every unique TCRbeta CDR3 rearrangement. For each sample, productive Simpson clonality was calculated as the square root of Simpson's diversity index across productive rearrangements. TCRdb provides this immuneACCESS table in a form limited to in-frame rearrangements. Some clones are lacking; in checked studies, under half of them reflect an unresolved V gene, and why the rest are absent is not known. For V, J and clone size, that table is used; D and trimming come from the DNA. The table for this sample lists approximately 240,000 clones; 87% of them were counted only once. The ten largest make up about 12% of the sample.

A second Seattle source provided samples from volunteer blood donors who had recovered from COVID-19. Collaborating institutions collected whole blood in K2EDTA tubes following their own protocols. Collaborator samples were shipped for TCRbeta analysis as frozen whole blood, isolated PBMCs, or DNA extracted from either sample type. The clonotype originates from a woman under 30 who had recovered from COVID-19. The chain joins TRBV19 to TRBJ2-1; TRBD2 is a possible D gene, resting on 6 matching bases. Sequencing was carried out using peripheral blood. The DNA sequence follows: TGTGCCAGTAGTATAGGGGGAGGCTACAATGAGCAGTTCTTC. It translates to CASSIGGGYNEQFF.